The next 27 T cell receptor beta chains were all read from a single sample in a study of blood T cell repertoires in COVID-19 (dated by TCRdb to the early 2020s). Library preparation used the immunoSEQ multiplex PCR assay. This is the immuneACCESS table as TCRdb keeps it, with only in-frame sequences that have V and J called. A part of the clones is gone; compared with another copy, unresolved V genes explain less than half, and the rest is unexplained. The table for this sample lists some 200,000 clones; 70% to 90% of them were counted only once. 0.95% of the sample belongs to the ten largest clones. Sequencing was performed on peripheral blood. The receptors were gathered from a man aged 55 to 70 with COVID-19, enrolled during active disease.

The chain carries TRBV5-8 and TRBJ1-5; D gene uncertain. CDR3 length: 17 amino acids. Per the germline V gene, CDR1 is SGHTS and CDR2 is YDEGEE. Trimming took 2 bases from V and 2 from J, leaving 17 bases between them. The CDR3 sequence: CASSLGPKKRGNQPQHF. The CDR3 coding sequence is TGTGCCAGCAGCTTAGGTCCTAAAAAACGGGGCAATCAGCCCCAGCATTTT.

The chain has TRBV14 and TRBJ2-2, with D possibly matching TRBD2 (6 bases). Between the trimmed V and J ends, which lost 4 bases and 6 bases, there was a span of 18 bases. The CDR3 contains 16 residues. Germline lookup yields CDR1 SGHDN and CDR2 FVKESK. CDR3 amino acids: CASSRIRTTSSGELFF. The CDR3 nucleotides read TGTGCCAGCAGCCGCATCAGGACTACCTCCTCCGGGGAGCTGTTTTTT. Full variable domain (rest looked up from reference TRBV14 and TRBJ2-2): EAGVTQFPSHSVIEKGQTVTLRCDPISGHDNLYWYRRVMGKEIKFLLHFVKESKQDESGMPNNRFLAERTGGTYSTLKVQPAELEDSGVYFCASSRIRTTSSGELFFGEGSRLTVL.

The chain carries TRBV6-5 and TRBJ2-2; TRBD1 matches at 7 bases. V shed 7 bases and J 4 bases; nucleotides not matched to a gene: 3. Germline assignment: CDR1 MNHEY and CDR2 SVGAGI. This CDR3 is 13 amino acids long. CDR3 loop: CASKAGGTGELFF. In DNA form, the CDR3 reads TGTGCCAGCAAGGCAGGGGGCACCGGGGAGCTGTTTTTT.

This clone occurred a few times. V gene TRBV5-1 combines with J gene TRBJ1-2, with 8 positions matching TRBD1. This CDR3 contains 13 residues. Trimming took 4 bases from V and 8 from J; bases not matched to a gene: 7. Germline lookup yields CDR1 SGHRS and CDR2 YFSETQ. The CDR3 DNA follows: TGCGCCAGCAGCGAAGGACAGGGTGAAGGCTACACCTTC. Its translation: CASSEGQGEGYTF.

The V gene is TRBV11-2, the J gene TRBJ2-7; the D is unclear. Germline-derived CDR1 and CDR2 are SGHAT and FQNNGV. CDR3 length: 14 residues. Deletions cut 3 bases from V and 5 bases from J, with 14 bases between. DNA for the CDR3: TGTGCCAGCAGCTTTCTTATCCGTGGGCACGAGCAGTACTTC. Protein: CASSFLIRGHEQYF.

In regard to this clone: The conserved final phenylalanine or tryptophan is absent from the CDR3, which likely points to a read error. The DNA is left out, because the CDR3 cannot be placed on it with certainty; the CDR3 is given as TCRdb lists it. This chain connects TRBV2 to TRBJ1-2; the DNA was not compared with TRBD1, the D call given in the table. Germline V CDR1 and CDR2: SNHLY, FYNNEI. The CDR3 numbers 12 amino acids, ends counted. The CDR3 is CASSGDRDRRLL.

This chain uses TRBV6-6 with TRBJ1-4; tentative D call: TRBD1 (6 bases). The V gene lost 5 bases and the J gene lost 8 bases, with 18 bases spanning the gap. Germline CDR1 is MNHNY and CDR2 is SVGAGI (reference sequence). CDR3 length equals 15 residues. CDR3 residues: CASSTQDSSSEKLFF. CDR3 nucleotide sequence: TGTGCCAGCAGTACCCAGGACAGTAGTTCGGAAAAACTGTTTTTT.

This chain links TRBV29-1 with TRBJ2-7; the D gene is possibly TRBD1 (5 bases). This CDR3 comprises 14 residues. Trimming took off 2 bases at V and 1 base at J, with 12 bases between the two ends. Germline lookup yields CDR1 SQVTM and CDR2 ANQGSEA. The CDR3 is CSVETKGPSYEQYF. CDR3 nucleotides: TGCAGCGTTGAAACGAAGGGGCCTTCCTACGAGCAGTACTTC.

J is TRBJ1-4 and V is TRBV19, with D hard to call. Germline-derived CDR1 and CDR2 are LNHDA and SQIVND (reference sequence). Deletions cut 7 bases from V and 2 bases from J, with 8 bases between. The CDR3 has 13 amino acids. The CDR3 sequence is CASIGLTNEKLFF. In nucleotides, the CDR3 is TGTGCCAGTATCGGACTTACTAATGAAAAACTGTTTTTT.

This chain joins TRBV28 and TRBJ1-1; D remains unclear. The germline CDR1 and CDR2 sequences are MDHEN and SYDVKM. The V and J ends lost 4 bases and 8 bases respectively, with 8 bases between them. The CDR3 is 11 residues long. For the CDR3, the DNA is TGTGCCAGCAGTTGGAGGAGGGAAGCTTTCTTT. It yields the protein CASSWRREAFF.

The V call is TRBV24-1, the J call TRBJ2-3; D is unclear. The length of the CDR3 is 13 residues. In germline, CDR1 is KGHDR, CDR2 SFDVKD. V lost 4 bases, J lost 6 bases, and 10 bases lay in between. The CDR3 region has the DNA TGTGCCACCAGTGACTCTACCCGGGATACGCAGTATTTT. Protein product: CATSDSTRDTQYF.

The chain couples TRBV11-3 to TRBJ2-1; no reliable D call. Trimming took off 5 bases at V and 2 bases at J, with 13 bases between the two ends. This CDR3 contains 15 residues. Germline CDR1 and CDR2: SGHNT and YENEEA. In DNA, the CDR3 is TGTGCCAGCAGCCCTAGTGCTGGTACCTACAATGAGCAGTTCTTC. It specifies CASSPSAGTYNEQFF.

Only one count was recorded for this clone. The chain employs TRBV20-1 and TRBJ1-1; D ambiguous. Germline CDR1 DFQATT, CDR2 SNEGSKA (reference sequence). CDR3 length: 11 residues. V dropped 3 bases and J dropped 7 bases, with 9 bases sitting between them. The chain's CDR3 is CSARPGIEAFF. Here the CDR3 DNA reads TGCAGTGCTAGGCCCGGGATTGAAGCTTTCTTT.

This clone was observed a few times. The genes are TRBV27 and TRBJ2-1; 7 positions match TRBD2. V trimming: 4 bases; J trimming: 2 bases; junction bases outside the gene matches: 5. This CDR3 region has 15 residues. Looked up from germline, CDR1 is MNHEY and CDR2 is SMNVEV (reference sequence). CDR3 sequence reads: CASSSSGTTYNEQFF. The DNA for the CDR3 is TGTGCCAGCAGTTCAAGTGGGACTACCTACAATGAGCAGTTCTTC.

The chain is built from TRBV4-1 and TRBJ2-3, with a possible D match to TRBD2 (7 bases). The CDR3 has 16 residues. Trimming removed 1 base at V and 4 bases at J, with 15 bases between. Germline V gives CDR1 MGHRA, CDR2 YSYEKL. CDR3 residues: CASSQVLRGGPDTQYF. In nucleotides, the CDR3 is TGCGCCAGCAGCCAAGTACTCAGGGGAGGGCCAGATACGCAGTATTTT.

DNA of the CDR3: TGTGCCACCAGCCCCACGCGGGCGGGAAACACCATATATTTT. This translates into CATSPTRAGNTIYF. The chain employs TRBV15 and TRBJ1-3; no definite D call. Trimming stripped 5 bases from V and 4 bases from J, with 12 bases between. Germline V gives CDR1 LNHNV, CDR2 YYDKDF (reference sequence). The length of the CDR3 is 14 residues.

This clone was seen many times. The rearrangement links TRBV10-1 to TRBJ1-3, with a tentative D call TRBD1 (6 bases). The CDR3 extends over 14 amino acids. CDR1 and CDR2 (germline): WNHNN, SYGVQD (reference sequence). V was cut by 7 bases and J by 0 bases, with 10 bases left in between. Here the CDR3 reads CASIGQSSGNTIYF. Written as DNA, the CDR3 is TGCGCCAGCATTGGACAGAGCTCTGGAAACACCATATATTTT.

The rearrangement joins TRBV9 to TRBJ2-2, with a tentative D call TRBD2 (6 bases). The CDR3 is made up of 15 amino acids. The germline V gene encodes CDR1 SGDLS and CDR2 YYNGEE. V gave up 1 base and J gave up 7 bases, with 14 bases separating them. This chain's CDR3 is CASSVTGVPGGELFF. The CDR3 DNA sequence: TGTGCCAGCAGCGTAACGGGAGTACCTGGCGGGGAGCTGTTTTTT.

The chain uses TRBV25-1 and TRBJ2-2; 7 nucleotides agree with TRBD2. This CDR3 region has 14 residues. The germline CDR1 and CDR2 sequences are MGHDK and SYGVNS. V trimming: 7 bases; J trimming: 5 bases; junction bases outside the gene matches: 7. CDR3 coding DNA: TGTGCCAGCACCGAGCGGGACCGAACCGGGGAGCTGTTTTTT. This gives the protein CASTERDRTGELFF.

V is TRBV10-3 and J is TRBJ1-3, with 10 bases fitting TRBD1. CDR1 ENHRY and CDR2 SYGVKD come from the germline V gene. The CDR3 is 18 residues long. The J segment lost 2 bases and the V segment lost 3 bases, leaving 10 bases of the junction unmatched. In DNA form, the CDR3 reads TGTGCCATCAGTGATCCCGCCCGGGACAGGGGCACTGGAAACACCATATATTTT. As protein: CAISDPARDRGTGNTIYF.

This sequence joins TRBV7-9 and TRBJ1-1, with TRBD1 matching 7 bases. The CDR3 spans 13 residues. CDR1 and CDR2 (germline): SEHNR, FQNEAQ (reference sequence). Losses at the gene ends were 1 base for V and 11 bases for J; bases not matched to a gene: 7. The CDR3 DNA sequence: TGTGCCAGCAGCTTAGACGAGGGGGCGAGGGCTTTCTTT. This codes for CASSLDEGARAFF. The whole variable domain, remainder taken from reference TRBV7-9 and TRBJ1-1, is DTGVSQNPRHKITKRGQNVTFRCDPISEHNRLYWYRQTLGQGPEFLTYFQNEAQLEKSRLLSDRFSAERPKGSFSTLEIQRTEQGDSAMYLCASSLDEGARAFFGQGTRLTVV.

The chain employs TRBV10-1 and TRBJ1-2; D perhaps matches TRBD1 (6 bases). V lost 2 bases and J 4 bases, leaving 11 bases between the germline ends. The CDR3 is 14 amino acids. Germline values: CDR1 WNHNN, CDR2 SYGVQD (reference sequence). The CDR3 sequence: CASSETGIGYGYTF. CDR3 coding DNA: TGCGCCAGCAGTGAGACAGGGATCGGCTATGGCTACACCTTC.

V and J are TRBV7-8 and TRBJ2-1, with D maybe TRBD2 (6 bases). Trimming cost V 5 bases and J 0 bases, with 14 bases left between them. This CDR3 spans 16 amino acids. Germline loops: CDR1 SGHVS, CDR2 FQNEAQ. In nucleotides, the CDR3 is TGTGCCAGCAGCCCATCTGCGGGAAGCTCCTACAATGAGCAGTTCTTC. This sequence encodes CASSPSAGSSYNEQFF.

DNA for the CDR3: TGTGCCAGCAGTTTTAACGGGAGGTCTGGCGGGGAGCTGTTTTTT. Its translation: CASSFNGRSGGELFF. The rearrangement joins TRBV11-2 to TRBJ2-2; 7 nucleotides line up with TRBD2. Germline CDR1 is SGHAT and CDR2 is FQNNGV. This CDR3 is built from 15 residues. The J segment lost 7 bases and the V segment lost 6 bases, leaving 11 bases of the junction unmatched.

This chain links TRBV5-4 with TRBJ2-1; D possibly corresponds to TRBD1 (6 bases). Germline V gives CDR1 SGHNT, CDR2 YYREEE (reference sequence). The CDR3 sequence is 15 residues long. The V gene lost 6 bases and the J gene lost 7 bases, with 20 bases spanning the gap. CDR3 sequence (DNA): TGTGCCAGCAACATACAGGGTAGAGCGAGAAATGAGCAGTTCTTC. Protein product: CASNIQGRARNEQFF.

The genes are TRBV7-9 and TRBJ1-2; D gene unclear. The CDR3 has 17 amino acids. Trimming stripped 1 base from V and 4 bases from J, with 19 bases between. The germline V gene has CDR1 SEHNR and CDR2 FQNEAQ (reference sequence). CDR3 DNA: TGTGCCAGCAGCTTAGATGGTGGGGAGATCATCCTCTATGGCTACACCTTC. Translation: CASSLDGGEIILYGYTF.

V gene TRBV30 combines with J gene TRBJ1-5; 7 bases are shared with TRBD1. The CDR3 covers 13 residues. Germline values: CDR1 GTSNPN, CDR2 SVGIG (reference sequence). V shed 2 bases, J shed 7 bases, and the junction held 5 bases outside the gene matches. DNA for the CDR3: TGTGCCTGGAGTTTTACAGGGGAACAGCCCCAGCATTTT. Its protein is CAWSFTGEQPQHF.